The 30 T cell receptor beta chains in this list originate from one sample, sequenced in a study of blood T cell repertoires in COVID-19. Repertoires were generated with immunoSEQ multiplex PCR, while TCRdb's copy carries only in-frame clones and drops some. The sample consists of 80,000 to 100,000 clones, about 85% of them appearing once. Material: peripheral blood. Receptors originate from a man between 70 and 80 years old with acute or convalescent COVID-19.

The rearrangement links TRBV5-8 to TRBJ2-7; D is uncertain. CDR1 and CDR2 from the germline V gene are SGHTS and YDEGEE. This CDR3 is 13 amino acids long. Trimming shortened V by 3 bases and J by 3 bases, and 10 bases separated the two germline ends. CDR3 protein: CASSYSPSYEQYF. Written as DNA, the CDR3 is TGTGCCAGCAGCTATTCACCCAGCTACGAGCAGTACTTC.

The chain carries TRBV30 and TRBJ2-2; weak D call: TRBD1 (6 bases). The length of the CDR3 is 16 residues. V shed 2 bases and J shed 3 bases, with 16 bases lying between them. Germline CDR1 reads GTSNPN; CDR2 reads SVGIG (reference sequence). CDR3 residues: CAWSQGIKQYTGELFF. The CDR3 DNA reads TGTGCCTGGAGTCAGGGGATAAAGCAGTACACCGGGGAGCTGTTTTTT.

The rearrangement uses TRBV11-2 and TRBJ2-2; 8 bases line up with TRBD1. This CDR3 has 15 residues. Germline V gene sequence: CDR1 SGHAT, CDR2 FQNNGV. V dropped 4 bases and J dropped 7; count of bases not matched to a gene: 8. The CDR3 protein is CASSSLPGGYGELFF. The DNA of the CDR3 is TGTGCCAGCAGCTCCCTCCCAGGGGGCTACGGGGAGCTGTTTTTT.

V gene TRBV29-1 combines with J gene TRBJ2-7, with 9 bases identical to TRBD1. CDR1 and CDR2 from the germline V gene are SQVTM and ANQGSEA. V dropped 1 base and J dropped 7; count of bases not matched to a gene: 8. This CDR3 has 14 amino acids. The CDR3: CSVEVGQGIDEQYF. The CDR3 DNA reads TGCAGCGTTGAAGTGGGACAGGGAATTGATGAGCAGTACTTC.

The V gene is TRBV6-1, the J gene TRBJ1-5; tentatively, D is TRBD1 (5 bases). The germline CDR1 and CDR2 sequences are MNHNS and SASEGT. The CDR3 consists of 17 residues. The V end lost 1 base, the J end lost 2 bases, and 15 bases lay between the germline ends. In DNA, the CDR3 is TGTGCCAGCAGTGAAGGAAAGGTGGGGCTGGGCAATCAGCCCCAGCATTTT. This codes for CASSEGKVGLGNQPQHF.

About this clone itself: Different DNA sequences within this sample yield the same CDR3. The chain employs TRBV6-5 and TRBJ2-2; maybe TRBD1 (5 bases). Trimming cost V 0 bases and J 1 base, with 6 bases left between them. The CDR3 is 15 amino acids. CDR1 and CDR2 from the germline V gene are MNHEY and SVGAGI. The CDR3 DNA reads TGTGCCAGCAGTTACTCCACAGGGAACACCGGGGAGCTGTTTTTT. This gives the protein CASSYSTGNTGELFF.

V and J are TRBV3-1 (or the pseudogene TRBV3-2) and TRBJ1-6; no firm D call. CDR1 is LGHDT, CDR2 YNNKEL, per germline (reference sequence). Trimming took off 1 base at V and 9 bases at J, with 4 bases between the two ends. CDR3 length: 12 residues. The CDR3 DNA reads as TGTGCCAGCAGCCAAGCTACTTCACCCCTCCACTTT. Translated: CASSQATSPLHF.

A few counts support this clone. CDR3 sequence: CASSAKAGGLTEAFF. In nucleotides, the CDR3 is TGTGCCAGCAGTGCTAAGGCGGGGGGGCTCACTGAAGCTTTCTTT. This chain uses TRBV6-4 with TRBJ1-1, with a possible D match to TRBD1 (6 bases). CDR3 length: 15 amino acids. Trimming removed 4 bases from V and 4 bases from J, with 16 bases in between. Germline CDR1 reads MRHNA; CDR2 reads SNTAGT.

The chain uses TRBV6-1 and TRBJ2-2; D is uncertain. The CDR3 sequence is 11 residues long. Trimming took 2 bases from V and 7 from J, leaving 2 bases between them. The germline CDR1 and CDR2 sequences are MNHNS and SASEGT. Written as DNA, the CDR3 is TGTGCCAGCAGTGAACGCGGGGAGCTGTTTTTT. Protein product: CASSERGELFF.

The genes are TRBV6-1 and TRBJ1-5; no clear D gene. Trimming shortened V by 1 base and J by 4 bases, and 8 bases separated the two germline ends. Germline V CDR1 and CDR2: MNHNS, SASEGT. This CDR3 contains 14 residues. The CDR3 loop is CASSEGQMNQPQHF. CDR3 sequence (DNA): TGTGCCAGCAGTGAAGGTCAGATGAATCAGCCCCAGCATTTT.

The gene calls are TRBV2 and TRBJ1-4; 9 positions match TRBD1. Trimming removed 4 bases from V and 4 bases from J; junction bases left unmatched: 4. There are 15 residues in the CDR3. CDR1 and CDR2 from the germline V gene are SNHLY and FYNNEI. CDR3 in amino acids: CASSGQGVVNEKLFF. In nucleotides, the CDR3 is TGTGCCAGCAGTGGACAGGGGGTCGTTAATGAAAAACTGTTTTTT.

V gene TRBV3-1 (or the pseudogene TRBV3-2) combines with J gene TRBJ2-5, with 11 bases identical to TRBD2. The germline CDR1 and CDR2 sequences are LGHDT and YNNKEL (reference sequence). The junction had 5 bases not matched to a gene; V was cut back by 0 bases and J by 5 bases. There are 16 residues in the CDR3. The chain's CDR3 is CASSQETSGGWETQYF. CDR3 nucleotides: TGTGCCAGCAGCCAAGAAACTAGCGGGGGCTGGGAGACCCAGTACTTC.

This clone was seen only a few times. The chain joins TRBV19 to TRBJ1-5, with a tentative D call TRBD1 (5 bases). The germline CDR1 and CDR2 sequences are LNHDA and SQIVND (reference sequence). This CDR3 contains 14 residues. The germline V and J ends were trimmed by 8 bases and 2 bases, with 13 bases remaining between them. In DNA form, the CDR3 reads TGTGCCAGTGGCGGGGCGGGAGGCAATCAGCCCCAGCATTTT. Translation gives CASGGAGGNQPQHF.

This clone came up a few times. The CDR3 region has the DNA TGTGCCAGCAGCTTAGGCCCGAGGGTATCCAATCAGCCCCAGCATTTT. As protein: CASSLGPRVSNQPQHF. The rearrangement joins TRBV13 to TRBJ1-5; D remains unclear. This CDR3 contains 16 residues. V was pared by 0 bases and J by 3 bases, with 12 bases between. The V gene's germline CDR1 is PRHDT and CDR2 FYEKMQ (reference sequence).

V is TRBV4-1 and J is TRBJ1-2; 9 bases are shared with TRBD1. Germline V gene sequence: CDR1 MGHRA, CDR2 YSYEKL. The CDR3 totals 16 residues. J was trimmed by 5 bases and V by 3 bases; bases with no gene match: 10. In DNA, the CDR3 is TGCGCCAGCAGCCACAAAGGACAGGGGAACTTTTATGGCTACACCTTC. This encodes CASSHKGQGNFYGYTF.

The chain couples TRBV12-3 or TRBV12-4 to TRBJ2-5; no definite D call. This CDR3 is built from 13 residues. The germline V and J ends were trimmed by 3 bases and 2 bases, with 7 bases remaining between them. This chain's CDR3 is CASSFARQETQYF. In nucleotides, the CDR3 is TGTGCCAGCAGTTTCGCCAGACAAGAGACCCAGTACTTC.

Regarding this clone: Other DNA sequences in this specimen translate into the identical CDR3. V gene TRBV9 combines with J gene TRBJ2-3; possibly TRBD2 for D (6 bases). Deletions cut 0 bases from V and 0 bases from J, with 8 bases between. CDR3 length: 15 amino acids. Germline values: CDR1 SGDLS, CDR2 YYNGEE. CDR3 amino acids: CASSVGAGSTDTQYF. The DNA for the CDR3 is TGTGCCAGCAGCGTAGGGGCGGGAAGCACAGATACGCAGTATTTT.

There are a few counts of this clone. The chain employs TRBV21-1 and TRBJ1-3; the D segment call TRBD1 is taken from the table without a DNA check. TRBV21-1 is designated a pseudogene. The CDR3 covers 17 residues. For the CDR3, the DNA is TGTGCCAGCAGCAAAGTGGCGCAGGTTGACTCTGGAAACACCATATATTTT. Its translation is CASSKVAQVDSGNTIYF.

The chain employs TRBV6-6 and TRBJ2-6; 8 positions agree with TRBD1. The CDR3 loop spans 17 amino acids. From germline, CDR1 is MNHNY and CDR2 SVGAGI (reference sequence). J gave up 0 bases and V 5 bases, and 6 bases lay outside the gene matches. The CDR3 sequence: CASSPSGTGSGANVLTF. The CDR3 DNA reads TGTGCCAGCAGTCCATCCGGGACAGGCTCTGGGGCCAACGTCCTGACTTTC.

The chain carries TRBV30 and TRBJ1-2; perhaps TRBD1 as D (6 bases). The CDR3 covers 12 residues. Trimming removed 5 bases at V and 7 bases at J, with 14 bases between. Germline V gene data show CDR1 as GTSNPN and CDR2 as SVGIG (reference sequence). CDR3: CAWRSGGFGYTF. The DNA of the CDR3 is TGTGCCTGGCGCAGCGGGGGCTTTGGCTACACCTTC. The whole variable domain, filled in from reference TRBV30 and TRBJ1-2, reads SQTIHQWPATLVQPVGSPLSLECTVEGTSNPNLYWYRQAAGRGLQLLFYSVGIGQISSEVPQNLSASRPQDRQFILSSKKLLLSDSGFYLCAWRSGGFGYTFGSGTRLTVV.

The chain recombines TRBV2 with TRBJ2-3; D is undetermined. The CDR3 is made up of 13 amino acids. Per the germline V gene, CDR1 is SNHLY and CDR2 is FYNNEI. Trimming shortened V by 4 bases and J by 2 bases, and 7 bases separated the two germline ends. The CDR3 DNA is TGTGCCAGCAGTGGACAACACACAGATACGCAGTATTTT. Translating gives CASSGQHTDTQYF.

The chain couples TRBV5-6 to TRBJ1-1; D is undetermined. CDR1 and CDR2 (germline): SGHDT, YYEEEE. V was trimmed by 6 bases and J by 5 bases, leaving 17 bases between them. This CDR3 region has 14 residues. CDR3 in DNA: TGTGCCAGCACGGGCGGCCCTCGGGAGACTGAAGCTTTCTTT. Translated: CASTGGPRETEAFF.

Here the CDR3 reads CASSSPGLQEQFF. The DNA for the CDR3 is TGTGCCAGCAGCTCTCCGGGATTACAGGAGCAGTTCTTC. The chain is built from TRBV7-3 and TRBJ2-1; the D gene is possibly TRBD2 (5 bases). Germline V lookup: CDR1 SGHTA, CDR2 FQGTGA. V was clipped by 4 bases and J by 10 bases, with 14 bases between them. The CDR3 has 13 residues.

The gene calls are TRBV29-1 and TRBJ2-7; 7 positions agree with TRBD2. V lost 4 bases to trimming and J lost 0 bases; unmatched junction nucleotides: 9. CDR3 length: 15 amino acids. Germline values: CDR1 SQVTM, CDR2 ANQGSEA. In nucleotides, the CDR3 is TGCAGCGTTGGCGGGGGTACCGGGACCTCCTACGAGCAGTACTTC. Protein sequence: CSVGGGTGTSYEQYF.

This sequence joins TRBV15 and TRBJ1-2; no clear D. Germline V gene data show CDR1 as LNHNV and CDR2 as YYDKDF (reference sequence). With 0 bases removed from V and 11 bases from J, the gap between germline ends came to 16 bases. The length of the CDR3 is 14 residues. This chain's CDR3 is CATSRDRLGEVYTF. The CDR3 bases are TGTGCCACCAGCAGAGATCGTCTCGGAGAAGTATACACCTTC.

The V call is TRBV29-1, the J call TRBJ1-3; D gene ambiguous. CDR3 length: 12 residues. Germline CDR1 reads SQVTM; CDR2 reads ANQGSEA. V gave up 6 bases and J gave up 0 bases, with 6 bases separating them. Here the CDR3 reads CSVANSGNTIYF. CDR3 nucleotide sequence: TGCAGCGTCGCTAACTCTGGAAACACCATATATTTT.

The CDR3 loop reads CAWTTGGNQPQHF. The CDR3 coding sequence is TGTGCCTGGACCACAGGGGGCAATCAGCCCCAGCATTTT. The chain employs TRBV30 and TRBJ1-5, with 7 bases matching TRBD1. The CDR3 spans 13 residues. After removal of 4 bases from V and 2 bases from J, the junction contained 2 bases not matched to a gene. Looked up from germline, CDR1 is GTSNPN and CDR2 is SVGIG (reference sequence).

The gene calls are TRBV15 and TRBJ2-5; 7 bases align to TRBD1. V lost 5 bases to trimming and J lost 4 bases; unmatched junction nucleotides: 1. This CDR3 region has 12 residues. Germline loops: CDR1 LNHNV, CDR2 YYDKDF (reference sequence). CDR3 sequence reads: CATSYRGETQYF. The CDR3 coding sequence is TGTGCCACCAGCTACAGGGGAGAGACCCAGTACTTC.

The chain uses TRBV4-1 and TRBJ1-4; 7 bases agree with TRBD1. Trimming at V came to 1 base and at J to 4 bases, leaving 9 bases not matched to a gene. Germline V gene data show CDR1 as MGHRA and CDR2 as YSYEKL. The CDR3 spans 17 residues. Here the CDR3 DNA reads TGCGCCAGCAGCCAAGTATTAACAGGGGCAGGTAATGAAAAACTGTTTTTT. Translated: CASSQVLTGAGNEKLFF.

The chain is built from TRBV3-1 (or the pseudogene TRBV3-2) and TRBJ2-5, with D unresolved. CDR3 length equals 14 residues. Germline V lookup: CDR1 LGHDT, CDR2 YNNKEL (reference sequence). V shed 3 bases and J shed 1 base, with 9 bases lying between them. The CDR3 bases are TGTGCCAGCAGCCACTGGCAGGCCCAAGAGACCCAGTACTTC. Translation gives CASSHWQAQETQYF.